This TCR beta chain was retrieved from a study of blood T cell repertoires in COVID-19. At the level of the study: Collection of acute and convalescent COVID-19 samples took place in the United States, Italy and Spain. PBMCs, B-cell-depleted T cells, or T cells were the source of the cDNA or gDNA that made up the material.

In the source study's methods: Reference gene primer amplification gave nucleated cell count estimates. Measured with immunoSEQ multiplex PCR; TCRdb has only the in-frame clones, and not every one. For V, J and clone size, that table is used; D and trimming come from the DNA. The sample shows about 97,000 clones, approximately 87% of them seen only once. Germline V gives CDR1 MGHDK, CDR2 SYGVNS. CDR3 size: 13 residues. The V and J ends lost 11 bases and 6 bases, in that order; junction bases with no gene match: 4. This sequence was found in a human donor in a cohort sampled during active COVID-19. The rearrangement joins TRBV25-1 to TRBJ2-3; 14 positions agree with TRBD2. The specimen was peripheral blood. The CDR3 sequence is CALGLAGVDTQYF. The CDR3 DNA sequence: TGTGCCCTGGGACTAGCGGGGGTGGATACGCAGTATTTT.